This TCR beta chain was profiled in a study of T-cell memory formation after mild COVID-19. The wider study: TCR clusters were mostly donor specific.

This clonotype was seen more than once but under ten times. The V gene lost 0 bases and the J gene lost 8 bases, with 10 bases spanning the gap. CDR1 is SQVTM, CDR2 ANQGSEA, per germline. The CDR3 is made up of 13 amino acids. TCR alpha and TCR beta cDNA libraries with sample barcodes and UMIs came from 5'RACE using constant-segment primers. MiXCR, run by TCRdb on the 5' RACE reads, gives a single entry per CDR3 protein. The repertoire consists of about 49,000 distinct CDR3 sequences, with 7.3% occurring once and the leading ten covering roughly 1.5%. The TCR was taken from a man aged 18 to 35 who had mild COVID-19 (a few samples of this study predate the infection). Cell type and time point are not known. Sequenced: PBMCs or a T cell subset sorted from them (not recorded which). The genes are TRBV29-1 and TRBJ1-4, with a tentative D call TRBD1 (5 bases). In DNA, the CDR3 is TGCAGCGTTGAAGATTTGGGGGGGGAAAAACTGTTTTTT. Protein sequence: CSVEDLGGEKLFF.